The clone carrying this T cell receptor beta chain showed up many times. Its antigen is unknown. The data originate from a study of neurological immune-mediated disorders. Points from the study as a whole: It was the repertoires of 18 of 34 multiple sclerosis patients that phylogenetic grouping placed in one related-CDR3 cluster, which is a possible signature. HTLV-1-associated myelopathy showed the most TCR clonal expansion; multiple sclerosis the least, below healthy controls.

Unmatched junction bases numbered 7, after V lost 2 bases and J lost 6 bases. The CDR3 runs to 16 residues. Germline values: CDR1 MDHEN, CDR2 SYDVKM. 5'RACE employing 10-nucleotide random UMIs yielded the cDNA. From 15-18 subjects, every sequencing run obtained over 180 million TCR-beta sequences. TCRdb processed the 5' RACE reads anew with MiXCR; each CDR3 protein has one entry. The sample comprises more than 45,000 distinct CDR3 sequences, about 3.7% of which are singletons, and 5.9% rests with the top ten. V gene TRBV28 combines with J gene TRBJ1-6, with 7 nucleotides matching TRBD1. The source of this sequence is a man aged 35 to 55 with multiple sclerosis. Sequencing was done on a sample of PBMCs. CDR3 bases: TGTGCCAGCAGTTTACAGGGGGTATCGGGTAATTCACCCCTCCACTTT. This encodes CASSLQGVSGNSPLHF.